This TCR beta chain derives from a study of blood T cell repertoires in COVID-19. The overall study: Both acute and convalescent COVID-19 samples were obtained from the United States, Italy and Spain. T cells, B-cell-depleted T cells, or PBMCs provided the cDNA or gDNA that served as material.

In the study's own analysis: Amplification from reference gene primers served as the basis for estimated nucleated cell counts. Sequencing used immunoSEQ multiplex PCR; TCRdb keeps in-frame clones, though not all of them. Clone size and V and J calls were adopted from that table, with D and trimming inferred from the DNA. The data contain more than 65,000 clones, about 80% of them singletons. The V and J ends lost 0 bases and 3 bases, in that order; junction bases with no gene match: 3. The germline V gene encodes CDR1 LGHDT and CDR2 YNNKEL (reference sequence). The CDR3 covers 16 residues. The source material was peripheral blood. The chain links TRBV3-1 (or the pseudogene TRBV3-2) to TRBJ1-5, with 9 bases lining up with TRBD1. The origin of this receptor is an older woman with acute or convalescent COVID-19. CDR3 sequence reads: CASSQEQGAFNQPQHF. CDR3 nucleotide sequence: TGTGCCAGCAGCCAAGAACAGGGGGCCTTCAATCAGCCCCAGCATTTT.